The sequence of this TCR beta chain was determined in a study of T-cell memory formation after mild COVID-19. TCRdb analysed the 5' RACE reads with MiXCR anew, one entry per CDR3 protein. The sample holds 250,000 to 350,000 distinct CDR3 sequences; 14% are singletons and the top ten take roughly a fifth. The CDR3 totals 14 residues. V was clipped by 4 bases and J by 2 bases, with 11 bases between them. Per the germline V gene, CDR1 is MNHEY and CDR2 is SVGEGT. The gene calls are TRBV6-2 or TRBV6-3 and TRBJ2-5; D may be TRBD1 (5 bases). The sample was PBMCs or a T cell subset sorted from them (not recorded which). This clonotype was sampled from a young man who had mild COVID-19 (a few samples of this study predate the infection). Cell type and time point are not known. The chain's CDR3 is CASSSRQYQETQYF. The CDR3 DNA sequence: TGTGCCAGCAGTTCCCGACAGTATCAAGAGACCCAGTACTTC.